Listed below are T cell receptor beta chains from one sample, sequenced in a study of blood T cell repertoires in COVID-19. Here immunoSEQ multiplex PCR was the method, and the copy in TCRdb shows in-frame clones only, minus some. The table records more than 95,000 clones, roughly 85% of them present only once. The specimen was peripheral blood. The receptor source for this set is a woman at least 80 years old with acute or convalescent COVID-19. CDR3s include the opening cysteine and the closing phenylalanine or tryptophan. D genes are given only for firm matches. Expanded clones are given a class, and other clones once, few, many or no size at all.

abundance	j_gene	v_gene	d_gene	CDR3nt	CDR3aa
NA	TRBJ1-2	TRBV19	TRBD1	TGTGCCAGTAGTGCCGGGACAGTTAACTATGGCTACACCTTC	CASSAGTVNYGYTF
NA	TRBJ2-2	TRBV5-4	TRBD1	TGTGCCAGCAGCATACCACAGGGGGGCACCGGGGAGCTGTTTTTT	CASSIPQGGTGELFF
NA	TRBJ1-2	TRBV10-3	TRBD1	TGTGCCATCAGTGGGGTACAGGGGGGAGGCTACACCTTC	CAISGVQGGGYTF
NA	TRBJ1-3	TRBV10-1	TRBD1	TGCGCCAGCACCGACAGGGGACCTGGAAACACCATATATTTT	CASTDRGPGNTIYF
few	TRBJ1-1	TRBV7-9	NA	TGTGCCAGCAGCTTACAGGCAGTGAATGCTTTCTTT	CASSLQAVNAFF
NA	TRBJ1-1	TRBV4-2	TRBD1	TGTGCCAGCAGCCAGTCAGGGGGCTCCCTTCTCACTGAAGCTTTCTTT	CASSQSGGSLLTEAFF
NA	TRBJ1-5	TRBV18	NA	TGTGCCAGCTCCGTACAGGGCGAGGGTAGTCAGCCCCAGCATTTT	CASSVQGEGSQPQHF
once	TRBJ1-2	TRBV28	NA	TGTGCCAGCAGACCTCAACCGGCGGAGGGCTACACCTTC	CASRPQPAEGYTF
few	TRBJ1-2	TRBV28	NA	TGTGCCAGCAGTTCCCCCACAGACCTCTATGGCTACACCTTC	CASSSPTDLYGYTF
NA	TRBJ1-6	TRBV6-5	NA	TGTGCCAGCAGTTACGCAGGGGTTTGGTCACCCCTCCACTTT	CASSYAGVWSPLHF
NA	TRBJ1-4	TRBV9	NA	TGTGCCAGCAGCGTAGATGGCAGGGCCTCAACTAATGAAAAACTGTTTTTT	CASSVDGRASTNEKLFF
NA	TRBJ1-1	TRBV19	NA	TGTGCCAGTAGTATATATCAGGGGGAAGCTTTCTTT	CASSIYQGEAFF
NA	TRBJ1-1	TRBV11-2	NA	TGTGCCAGCAGCTTAGTCGGGGAACTTGAAGCTTTCTTT	CASSLVGELEAFF
NA	TRBJ1-6	TRBV28	NA	TGTGCCAGCAGTCGCTCCGGGGGAAATTCACCCCTCCACTTT	CASSRSGGNSPLHF
NA	TRBJ2-3	TRBV5-1	TRBD2	TGCGCCAGTGCGGGACTAGCGGGCACAGATACGCAGTATTTT	CASAGLAGTDTQYF
NA	TRBJ1-2	TRBV15	NA	TGTGCCACCAGCAGAGATTCGAAGGGAGACTATGGCTACACCTTC	CATSRDSKGDYGYTF
NA	TRBJ1-4	TRBV5-1	NA	TGCGCCAGCAGCTTGATGGGACACAATGAAAAACTGTTTTTT	CASSLMGHNEKLFF
NA	TRBJ1-2	TRBV25-1	NA	TGTGCCAGCAGCCCCGGACAGGGCTACACCTTC	CASSPGQGYTF
NA	TRBJ1-2	TRBV6-5	NA	TGTGCCAGCAGAGTAACAGGGTGGGGGGGTGGCTACACCTTC	CASRVTGWGGGYTF
NA	TRBJ2-3	TRBV5-6	TRBD2	TGTGCCAGGGTTCGGCAGGGAGGGTTCGGGGGAGATACGCAGTATTTT	CARVRQGGFGGDTQYF
NA	TRBJ1-2	TRBV6-2/TRBV6-3	NA	TGTGCCAGCAGTGACCGGACATTCTATGGCTACACCTTC	CASSDRTFYGYTF
few	TRBJ1-6	TRBV7-3	NA	TGTGCCAGCAGCTTAATAAGGGGTAAAGACTTCTATAATTCACCCCTCCACTTT	CASSLIRGKDFYNSPLHF
NA	TRBJ1-1	TRBV27	NA	TGTGCCAGCAGTTTGTCCAGGGGCGCTGAAGCTTTCTTT	CASSLSRGAEAFF
NA	TRBJ1-2	TRBV2	NA	TGTGCCAGCAGGGAGGGACCGGGGCTGGACTATGGCTACACCTTC	CASREGPGLDYGYTF
NA	TRBJ2-3	TRBV5-4	TRBD1	TGTGCCAGCACCAGGACAGGGAGCACAGATACGCAGTATTTT	CASTRTGSTDTQYF
NA	TRBJ2-3	TRBV3-1/TRBV3-2	NA	TGTGCCAGCAGCCGAGGATGGATATCGGCGATGACAGATACGCAGTATTTT	CASSRGWISAMTDTQYF
NA	TRBJ1-2	TRBV27	TRBD1	TGTGCCAGCAGTCGGGACAGGGCCCTAGGGGGAGGCTACACCTTC	CASSRDRALGGGYTF
NA	TRBJ2-2	TRBV7-2	NA	TGTGCCAGCAGCTTAACCCGGGACACCGGGGAGCTGTTTTTT	CASSLTRDTGELFF
NA	TRBJ1-1	TRBV5-5	NA	TGTGCCAGCAGCTTGGCCGGGGGGGTCACTGAAGCTTTCTTT	CASSLAGGVTEAFF
NA	TRBJ1-2	TRBV7-9	NA	TGTGCCAGCAGCTTAGGAACAGTTTACTATGGCTACACCTTC	CASSLGTVYYGYTF
NA	TRBJ2-2	TRBV7-9	NA	TGTGCCAGCAGCCGAAGCGAAGGGGGCACCGGGGAGCTGTTTTTT	CASSRSEGGTGELFF
NA	TRBJ2-2	TRBV5-1	NA	TGCGCCAGCAGCCTAAGGCCCGGGGGAACGAACACCGGGGAGCTGTTTTTT	CASSLRPGGTNTGELFF
NA	TRBJ2-1	TRBV7-3	TRBD2	TGTGCCAGCACTAGCGGGGGTAACGGGGAGCAGTTCTTC	CASTSGGNGEQFF
NA	TRBJ2-5	TRBV5-1	TRBD1	TGCGCCAGCAACCCGGGACAGGCACAAGAGACCCAGTACTTC	CASNPGQAQETQYF
NA	TRBJ2-3	TRBV5-1	NA	TGCGCCAGTCGACAGGTTGTTGGCACAGATACGCAGTATTTT	CASRQVVGTDTQYF